This T cell receptor (beta chain) was recorded in a study of blood T cells in healthy people across ages. The CDR3 consists of 16 residues. CDR1 and CDR2 from the germline V gene are MDHEN and SYDVKM. The V gene end was trimmed by 0 bases and the J gene end by 0 bases; junction bases not matched to a gene: 0. Primed by a sample-barcoded 5' primer and a J-beta primer mix, a second PCR proceeded for roughly 7 to 11 cycles. TCRdb reprocessed the 5' RACE reads with MiXCR, giving one entry per CDR3 protein. The sample has 750,000 to 950,000 distinct CDR3 sequences, around 24% seen once. These data are also associated with another study on T cells of mothers and their children.

The receptor was isolated from a boy younger than 18 in good health. Specimen: blood. The chain combines TRBV28 with TRBJ2-2; 8 bases are shared with TRBD1. CDR3 sequence reads: CASSLWGQANTGELFF. In DNA, the CDR3 is TGTGCCAGCAGTTTATGGGGACAGGCGAACACCGGGGAGCTGTTTTTT.